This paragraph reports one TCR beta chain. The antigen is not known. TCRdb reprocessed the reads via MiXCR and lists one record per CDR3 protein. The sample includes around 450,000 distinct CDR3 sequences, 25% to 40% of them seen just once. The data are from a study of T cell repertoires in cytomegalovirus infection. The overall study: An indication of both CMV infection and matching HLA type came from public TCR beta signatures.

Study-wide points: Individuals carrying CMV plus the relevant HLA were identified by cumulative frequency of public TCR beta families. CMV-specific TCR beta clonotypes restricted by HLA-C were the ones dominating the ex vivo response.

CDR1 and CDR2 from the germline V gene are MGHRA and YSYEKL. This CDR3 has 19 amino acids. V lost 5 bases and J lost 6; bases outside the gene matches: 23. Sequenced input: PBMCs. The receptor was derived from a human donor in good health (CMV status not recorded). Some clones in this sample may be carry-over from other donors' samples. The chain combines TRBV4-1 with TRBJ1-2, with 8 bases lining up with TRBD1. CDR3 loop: CASSSRIRGQASTRDGYTF. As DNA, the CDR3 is TGCGCCAGCAGCTCCCGAATCAGGGGACAGGCGAGTACTCGTGATGGCTACACCTTC.